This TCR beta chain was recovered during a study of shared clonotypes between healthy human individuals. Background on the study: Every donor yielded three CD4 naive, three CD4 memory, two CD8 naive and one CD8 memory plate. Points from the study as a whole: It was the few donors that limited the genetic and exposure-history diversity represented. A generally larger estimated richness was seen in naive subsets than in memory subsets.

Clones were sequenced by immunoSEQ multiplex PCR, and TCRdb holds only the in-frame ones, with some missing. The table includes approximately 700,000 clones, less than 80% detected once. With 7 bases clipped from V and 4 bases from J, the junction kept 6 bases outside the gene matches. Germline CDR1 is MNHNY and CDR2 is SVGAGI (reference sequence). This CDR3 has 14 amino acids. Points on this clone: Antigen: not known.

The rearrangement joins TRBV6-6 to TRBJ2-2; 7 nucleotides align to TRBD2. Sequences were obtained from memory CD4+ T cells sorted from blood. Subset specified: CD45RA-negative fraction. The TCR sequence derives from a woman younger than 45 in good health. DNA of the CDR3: TGTGCCAGCACCATGGGAGGGATCACCGGGGAGCTGTTTTTT. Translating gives CASTMGGITGELFF.